What follows are 14 T cell receptor beta chains derived from one specimen sequenced in a study of cytomegalovirus exposure and HLA in healthy donors. The PCR had 60 Vbeta and 13 Jbeta primers. The table came from immunoSEQ multiplex PCR; TCRdb's copy has only in-frame clones and leaves some out. The table records about 200,000 clones, 82% of them present only once. The material sequenced was PBMCs. These receptors were taken from a woman in her thirties or forties in good health and CMV-seronegative.

The genes are TRBV9 and TRBJ2-2; TRBD2 might be the D (6 bases). The length of the CDR3 is 15 residues. Germline V gene lookup returns CDR1 SGDLS and CDR2 YYNGEE. Between the trimmed V and J ends, which lost 1 base and 5 bases, there was a span of 12 bases. CDR3 region: CASSVTGVGTGELFF. The DNA of the CDR3 is TGTGCCAGCAGCGTAACGGGAGTAGGGACCGGGGAGCTGTTTTTT.

J is TRBJ1-2 and V is TRBV4-1; 7 bases are shared with TRBD1. The V gene's germline CDR1 is MGHRA and CDR2 YSYEKL. Trimming at V came to 0 bases and at J to 6 bases, leaving 13 bases not matched to a gene. The CDR3 runs 17 residues. DNA for the CDR3: TGCGCCAGCAGCCAAGAAGGTGTAGGGGGCGTATTGGATGGCTACACCTTC. Protein: CASSQEGVGGVLDGYTF.

V and J are TRBV5-5 and TRBJ2-7; 9 nucleotides line up with TRBD1. This CDR3 has 15 residues. Trimming cost V 4 bases and J 2 bases; bases outside gene matches: 7. The germline CDR1 and CDR2 sequences are SGHKS and YYEKEE (reference sequence). CDR3 residues: CASSKGQGNPYEQYF. The CDR3 region has the DNA TGTGCCAGCAGCAAGGGACAGGGCAACCCCTACGAGCAGTACTTC.

This clone appeared once. The rearrangement uses TRBV4-2 and TRBJ1-2; D perhaps matches TRBD1 (5 bases). The CDR3 extends over 16 amino acids. Germline V lookup: CDR1 LGHNA, CDR2 YNFKEQ. V was cut by 1 base and J by 6 bases, with 18 bases left in between. The CDR3 sequence: CASSQVGGSSFDGYTF. CDR3 sequence (DNA): TGTGCCAGCAGCCAAGTTGGGGGGAGCAGCTTCGATGGCTACACCTTC.

This clone was detected once. The V and J genes are TRBV30 and TRBJ2-1; TRBD1 matches 11 bases. The V gene end was trimmed by 4 bases and the J gene end by 3 bases; junction bases not matched to a gene: 5. Germline CDR1 is GTSNPN and CDR2 is SVGIG (reference sequence). The CDR3 runs 15 residues. The CDR3 region is CAWTPGTGGYNEQFF. The CDR3 DNA follows: TGTGCCTGGACCCCCGGGACAGGGGGCTACAATGAGCAGTTCTTC. The entire variable domain, with the rest obtained from reference TRBV30 and TRBJ2-1, is as follows: SQTIHQWPATLVQPVGSPLSLECTVEGTSNPNLYWYRQAAGRGLQLLFYSVGIGQISSEVPQNLSASRPQDRQFILSSKKLLLSDSGFYLCAWTPGTGGYNEQFFGPGTRLTVL.

The rearrangement joins TRBV18 to TRBJ2-7; 7 nucleotides agree with TRBD2. The CDR3 runs to 13 residues. The germline V gene encodes CDR1 KGHSH and CDR2 LQKENI. V lost 9 bases to trimming and J lost 4 bases; unmatched junction nucleotides: 9. This CDR3 reads CASTLAETYEQYF. The DNA of the CDR3 is TGTGCCAGTACCCTAGCGGAGACTTACGAGCAGTACTTC.

This clone was counted once. The chain carries TRBV7-3 and TRBJ2-1; no reliable D call. Germline V gene lookup returns CDR1 SGHTA and CDR2 FQGTGA. Trimming cost V 3 bases and J 0 bases, with 12 bases left between them. The CDR3 loop spans 16 amino acids. CDR3 residues: CASSLMSRSSYNEQFF. The CDR3 DNA follows: TGTGCCAGCAGCTTGATGAGCCGGAGCTCCTACAATGAGCAGTTCTTC.

The chain couples TRBV2 to TRBJ2-7, with D tentatively TRBD1 (6 bases). Germline V gene lookup returns CDR1 SNHLY and CDR2 FYNNEI. Trimming took off 3 bases at V and 2 bases at J, with 17 bases between the two ends. The CDR3 is made up of 16 amino acids. The CDR3, as DNA: TGTGCCAGCAGTGAGGTCCCCGCGACAGGAGCCTACGAGCAGTACTTC. Translating it yields CASSEVPATGAYEQYF. The full variable domain, rest sourced from reference TRBV2 and TRBJ2-7, is EPEVTQTPSHQVTQMGQEVILRCVPISNHLYFYWYRQILGQKVEFLVSFYNNEISEKSEIFDDQFSVERPDGSNFTLKIRSTKLEDSAMYFCASSEVPATGAYEQYFGPGTRLTVT.

The genes are TRBV27 and TRBJ1-5; D is uncertain. The CDR3 is 14 residues long. V was trimmed by 0 bases and J by 4 bases, leaving 7 bases between them. Looked up from germline, CDR1 is MNHEY and CDR2 is SMNVEV (reference sequence). CDR3 sequence reads: CASSLSGRNQPQHF. The CDR3 nucleotides are TGTGCCAGCAGTTTATCGGGGAGGAATCAGCCCCAGCATTTT.

The chain joins TRBV9 to TRBJ2-1; 11 bases align to TRBD1. The CDR3 runs 14 residues. CDR1 is SGDLS, CDR2 YYNGEE, per germline. Trimming took 4 bases from V and 9 from J; bases not matched to a gene: 6. For the CDR3, the DNA is TGTGCCAGCAGCTCCCGGACAGGGGGCTCTGAGCAGTTCTTC. Translating it yields CASSSRTGGSEQFF.

The gene calls are TRBV27 and TRBJ2-3; 12 bases fit TRBD2. CDR1 is MNHEY, CDR2 SMNVEV, per germline (reference sequence). CDR3 size: 16 residues. The J segment lost 4 bases and the V segment lost 4 bases, leaving 6 bases of the junction unmatched. The CDR3 here is CASSSTLAGGPDTQYF. CDR3 in DNA: TGTGCCAGCAGTTCAACACTAGCGGGAGGCCCAGATACGCAGTATTTT.

The chain links TRBV30 to TRBJ2-1, with unresolved D. There are 13 residues in the CDR3. Trimming stripped 3 bases from V and 1 base from J, with 7 bases between. Germline-derived CDR1 and CDR2 are GTSNPN and SVGIG (reference sequence). CDR3 in DNA: TGTGCCTGGAGGGCGCGGTCCTACAATGAGCAGTTCTTC. Protein: CAWRARSYNEQFF.

In this sample, this clone turned up once. The rearrangement uses TRBV19 and TRBJ2-7, with D tentatively TRBD1 (6 bases). Trimming cost V 3 bases and J 10 bases, with 22 bases left between them. In germline, CDR1 is LNHDA, CDR2 SQIVND (reference sequence). CDR3 length: 15 amino acids. The CDR3 reads CASSMTGLPGIEQYF. The CDR3 coding sequence is TGTGCCAGTAGTATGACAGGCCTCCCAGGGATTGAACAGTACTTC.

As DNA, the CDR3 is TGTGCCAGCGAGGGGGGGCACACTGAAGCTTTCTTT. Its translation is CASEGGHTEAFF. The chain links TRBV7-9 to TRBJ1-1; perhaps TRBD1 as D (6 bases). The CDR3 spans 12 residues. The V end lost 8 bases, the J end lost 3 bases, and 10 bases lay between the germline ends. Germline assignment: CDR1 SEHNR and CDR2 FQNEAQ (reference sequence).